There are a few counts of the clone carrying this T cell receptor (beta chain). At the DNA level, this CDR3 is encoded by other sequences in the same sample as well. The sample is drawn from a study of blood T cell repertoires in COVID-19. Study overall: The United States, Italy and Spain were the sources of the acute and convalescent COVID-19 samples. The analysed material was cDNA or gDNA that came from T cells, B-cell-depleted T cells, or PBMCs.

Original methodology: The authors estimated nucleated cell counts from reference gene primer amplification. Profiling relied on immunoSEQ multiplex PCR, and the TCRdb table lists in-frame clones only, not all of them. V and J calls plus clone size are reproduced from that table; the DNA served to infer D and trimming. The repertoire includes a few hundred thousand clones, about four fifths of them detected once, and over 9.5% sits in the top ten. Deletions cut 2 bases from V and 8 bases from J, with 6 bases between. Germline loops: CDR1 LNHDA, CDR2 SQIVND (reference sequence). This CDR3 has 12 residues.

Material for sequencing was peripheral blood. The gene calls are TRBV19 and TRBJ1-4; D gene unclear. This clonotype originated in a woman older than 75 with acute or convalescent COVID-19. CDR3 sequence reads: CASSIRGEKLFF. The CDR3 DNA reads TGTGCCAGTAGTATACGCGGAGAAAAACTGTTTTTT.